The clone carrying this TCR beta chain came up a few times. Its antigen is currently unknown. Sorting produced populations that all topped 98% purity. This sample is drawn from a study of beta chain features in type 1 diabetes. This CDR3 comprises 16 residues. Trimming left V 0 bases short and J 4 bases short, with 13 bases between. Per the germline V gene, CDR1 is ENHRY and CDR2 is SYGVKD. The study, taken as a whole, reports: The similarity of naive, central memory and Treg TCRB repertoires appeared greater among patients than among healthy donors. Junctions at VDJ sites from type 1 diabetes patients had fewer insertions and more deletions.

The whole isolated RNA underwent reverse transcription, so sequencing captured expressed TCRB transcripts. Here immunoSEQ multiplex PCR was the method, and the copy in TCRdb shows in-frame clones only, minus some. The sample has hundreds of thousands of clones; 15% to 20% are singletons. This TCR was sampled from a woman between 18 and 29 years old in good health. The sequencing input was naive CD4+ T cells from blood. The V call is TRBV10-3, the J call TRBJ2-1; maybe TRBD2 (6 bases). Written as DNA, the CDR3 is TGTGCCATCAGTGAGTCGGTTAGTCGGGAGTACAATGAGCAGTTCTTC. Its protein is CAISESVSREYNEQFF.